This TCR beta chain was captured by sequencing in a study of molecular identifiers for immune sequencing clone quantification. Listed TCR primers, together with previously described methods, were used for the bulk TCR libraries. TCRdb ran MiXCR on the PCR reads and lists one entry per CDR3 protein. The sample includes 80,000 to 130,000 distinct CDR3 sequences, roughly 38% of them seen just once. Trimming took 7 bases from V and 10 from J; bases not matched to a gene: 14. Germline V gene data show CDR1 as MNHEY and CDR2 as SVGAGI. The CDR3 runs 15 residues. Naive CD8 T cell sorting was performed on the CD8+CD4-CCR7+CD45RA+ phenotype.

The chain is built from TRBV6-5 and TRBJ2-3; 10 nucleotides line up with TRBD2. The source material was naive CD8+ T cells from blood, with Jurkat cell RNA spiked in. Subset given: FACS-sorted CD8+CD4-CCR7+CD45RA+ naive T cells. This clonotype was obtained from a human donor in good health. Some libraries in this study had Jurkat cell RNA spiked in. CDR3 region: CASKLGLAGVEPQYF. CDR3 nucleotide sequence: TGTGCCAGCAAGTTGGGGCTAGCGGGAGTCGAGCCGCAGTATTTT.